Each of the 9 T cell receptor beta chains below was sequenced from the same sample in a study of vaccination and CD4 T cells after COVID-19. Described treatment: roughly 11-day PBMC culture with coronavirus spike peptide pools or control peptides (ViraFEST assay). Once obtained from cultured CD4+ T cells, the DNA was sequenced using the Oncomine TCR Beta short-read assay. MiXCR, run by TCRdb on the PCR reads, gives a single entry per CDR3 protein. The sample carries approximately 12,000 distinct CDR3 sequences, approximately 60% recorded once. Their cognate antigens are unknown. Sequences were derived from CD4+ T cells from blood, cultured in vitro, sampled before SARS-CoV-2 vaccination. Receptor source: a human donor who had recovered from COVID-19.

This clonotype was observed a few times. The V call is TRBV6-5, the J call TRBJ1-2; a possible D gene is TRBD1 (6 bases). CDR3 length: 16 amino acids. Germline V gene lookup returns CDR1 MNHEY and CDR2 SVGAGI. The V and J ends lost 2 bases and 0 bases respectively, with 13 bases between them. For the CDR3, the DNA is TGTGCCAGCAGTTACGGAAGGGGGGCTGCTAACTATGGCTACACCTTC. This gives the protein CASSYGRGAANYGYTF.

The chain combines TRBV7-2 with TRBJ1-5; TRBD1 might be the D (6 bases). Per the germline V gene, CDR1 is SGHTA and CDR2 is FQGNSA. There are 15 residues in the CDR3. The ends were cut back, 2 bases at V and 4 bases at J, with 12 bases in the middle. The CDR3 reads CASSLSGGQNQPQHF. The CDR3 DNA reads TGTGCCAGCAGCTTATCGGGGGGGCAGAATCAGCCCCAGCATTTT.

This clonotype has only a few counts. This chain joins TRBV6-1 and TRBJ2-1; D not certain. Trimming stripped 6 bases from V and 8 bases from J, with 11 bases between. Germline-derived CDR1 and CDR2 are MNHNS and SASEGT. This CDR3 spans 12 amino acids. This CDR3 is CASRLVYDEQFF. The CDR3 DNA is TGTGCCAGCAGACTGGTTTATGATGAGCAGTTCTTC.

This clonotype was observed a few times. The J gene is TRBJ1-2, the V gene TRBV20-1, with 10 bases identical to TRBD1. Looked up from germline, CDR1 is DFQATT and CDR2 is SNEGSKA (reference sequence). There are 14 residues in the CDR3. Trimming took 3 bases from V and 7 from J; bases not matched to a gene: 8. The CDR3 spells CSASRQGAIRGYTF. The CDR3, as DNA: TGCAGTGCTAGTAGACAGGGGGCGATTCGTGGCTACACCTTC.

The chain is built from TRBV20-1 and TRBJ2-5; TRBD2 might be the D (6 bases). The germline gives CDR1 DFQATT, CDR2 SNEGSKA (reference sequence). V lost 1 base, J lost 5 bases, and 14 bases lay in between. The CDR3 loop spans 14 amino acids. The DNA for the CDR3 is TGCAGTGCTAGAGGCTGGGGCGGAGGGGAGACCCAGTACTTC. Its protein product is CSARGWGGGETQYF.

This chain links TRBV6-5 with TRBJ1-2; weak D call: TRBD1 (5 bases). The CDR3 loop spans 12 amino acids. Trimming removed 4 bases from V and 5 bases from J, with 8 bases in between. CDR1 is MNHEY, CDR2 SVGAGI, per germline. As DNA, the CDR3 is TGTGCCAGCAGTTCGGGGGGGTATGGCTACACCTTC. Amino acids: CASSSGGYGYTF.

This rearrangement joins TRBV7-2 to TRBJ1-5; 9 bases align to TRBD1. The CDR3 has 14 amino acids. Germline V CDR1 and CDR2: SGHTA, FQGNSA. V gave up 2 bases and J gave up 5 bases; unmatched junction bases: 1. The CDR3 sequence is CASSLTGGHQPQHF. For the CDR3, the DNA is TGTGCCAGCAGCTTAACAGGGGGCCATCAGCCCCAGCATTTT.

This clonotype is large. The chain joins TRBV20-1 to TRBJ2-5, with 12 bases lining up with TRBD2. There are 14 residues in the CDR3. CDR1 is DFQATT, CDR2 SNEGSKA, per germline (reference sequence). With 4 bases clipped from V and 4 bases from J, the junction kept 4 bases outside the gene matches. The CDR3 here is CSATTSGGSETQYF. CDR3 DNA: TGCAGTGCTACTACTAGCGGGGGGTCAGAGACCCAGTACTTC.

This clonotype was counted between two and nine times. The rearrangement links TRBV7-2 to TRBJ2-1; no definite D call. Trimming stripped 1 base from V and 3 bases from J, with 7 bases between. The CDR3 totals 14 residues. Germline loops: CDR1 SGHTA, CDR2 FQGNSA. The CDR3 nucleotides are TGTGCCAGCAGCTTAGAGAGTAGCTACAATGAGCAGTTCTTC. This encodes CASSLESSYNEQFF.